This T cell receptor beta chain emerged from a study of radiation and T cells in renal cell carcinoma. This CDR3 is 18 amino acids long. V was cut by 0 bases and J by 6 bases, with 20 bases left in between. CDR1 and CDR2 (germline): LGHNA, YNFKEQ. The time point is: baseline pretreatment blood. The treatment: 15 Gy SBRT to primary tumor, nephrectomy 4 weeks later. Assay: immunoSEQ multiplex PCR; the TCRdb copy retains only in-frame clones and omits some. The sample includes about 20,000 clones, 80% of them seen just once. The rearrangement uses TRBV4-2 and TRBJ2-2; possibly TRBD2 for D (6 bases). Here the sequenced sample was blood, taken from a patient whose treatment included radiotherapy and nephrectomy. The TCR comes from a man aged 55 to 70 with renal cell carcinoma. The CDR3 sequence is CASSQDPFGGGLSGELFF. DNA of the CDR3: TGTGCCAGCAGCCAAGATCCGTTCGGGGGAGGTTTATCCGGGGAGCTGTTTTTT.